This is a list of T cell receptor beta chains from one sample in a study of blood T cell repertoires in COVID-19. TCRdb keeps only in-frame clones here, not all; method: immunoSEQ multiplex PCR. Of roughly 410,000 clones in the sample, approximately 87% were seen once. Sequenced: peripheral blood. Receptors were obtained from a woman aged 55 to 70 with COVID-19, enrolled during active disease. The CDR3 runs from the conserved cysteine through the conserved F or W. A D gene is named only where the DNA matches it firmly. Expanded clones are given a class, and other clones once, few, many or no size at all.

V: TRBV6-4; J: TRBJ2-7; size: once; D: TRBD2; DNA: TGTGCCAGCAGTGACTCTTGGACTAGCGGGGGGCTTACCTACGAGCAGTACTTC; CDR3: CASSDSWTSGGLTYEQYF
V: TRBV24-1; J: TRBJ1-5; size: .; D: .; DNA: TGTGCCACCAGTGATCCAGGGAGCAATCAGCCCCAGCATTTT; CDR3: CATSDPGSNQPQHF
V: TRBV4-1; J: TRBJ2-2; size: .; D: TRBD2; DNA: TGCGCCAGCAGCCACGGGACTAGCGGGGGTCGGACCGGGGAGCTGTTTTTT; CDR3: CASSHGTSGGRTGELFF
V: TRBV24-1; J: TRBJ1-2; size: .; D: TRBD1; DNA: TGTGCCACCAGTGGGACAGGGAACCGCTATGGCTACACCTTC; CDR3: CATSGTGNRYGYTF
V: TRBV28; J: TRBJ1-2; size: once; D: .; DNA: TGTGCCAGCAGTTTTTATCCAGGGAGGGTTGAGGTCTATGGCTACACCTTC; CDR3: CASSFYPGRVEVYGYTF
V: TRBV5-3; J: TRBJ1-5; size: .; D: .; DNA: TGTGCCAGAAGCTTGGTAGAGGGAAATCAGCCCCAGCATTTT; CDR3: CARSLVEGNQPQHF
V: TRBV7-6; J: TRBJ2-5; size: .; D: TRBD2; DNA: TGTGCCAGCAGCTTAGTGGAGACTAGCTTGGAGACCCAGTACTTC; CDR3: CASSLVETSLETQYF
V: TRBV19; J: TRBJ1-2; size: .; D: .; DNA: TGTGCCAGTAGTATAGGGGGGGGCGGCTATGGCTACACCTTC; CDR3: CASSIGGGGYGYTF
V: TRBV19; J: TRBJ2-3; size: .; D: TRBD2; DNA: TGTGCCAGTAGTATGCGACTAGCGGGGGCCACCACAGATACGCAGTATTTT; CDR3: CASSMRLAGATTDTQYF
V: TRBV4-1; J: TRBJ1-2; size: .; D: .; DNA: TGCGCCAGCAGCCAAGTTACTCGGGGGGTGTCGGGCTACACCTTC; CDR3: CASSQVTRGVSGYTF
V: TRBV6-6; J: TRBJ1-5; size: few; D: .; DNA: TGTGCCAGCAGTTTCGACCCCCGGAGTCAGCCCCAGCATTTT; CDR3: CASSFDPRSQPQHF
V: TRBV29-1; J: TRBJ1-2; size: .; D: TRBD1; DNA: TGCAGCGTCCGGGACAGTGACTATGGCTACACCTTC; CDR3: CSVRDSDYGYTF
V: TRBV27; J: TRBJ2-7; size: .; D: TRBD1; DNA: TGTGCCAGCAGAGCAGGGGGCCTGGGCCTCTACGAGCAGTACTTC; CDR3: CASRAGGLGLYEQYF
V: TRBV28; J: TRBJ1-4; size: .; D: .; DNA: TGTGCCAGCAGTTCCCCGCCAGGGGAGGGTGAAAAACTGTTTTTT; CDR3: CASSSPPGEGEKLFF
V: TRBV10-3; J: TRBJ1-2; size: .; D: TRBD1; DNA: TGTGCCATCAGGAGACAGGGGGCCGATGGCTACACCTTC; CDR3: CAIRRQGADGYTF
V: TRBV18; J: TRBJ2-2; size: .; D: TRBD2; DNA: TGTGCCAGCTCACCACCGGGAGGGCCTACCACCGGGGAGCTGTTTTTT; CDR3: CASSPPGGPTTGELFF
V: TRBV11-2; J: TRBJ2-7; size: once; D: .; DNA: TGTGCCAGCAGCGCCTATTCGGAGCAGTACTTC; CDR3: CASSAYSEQYF
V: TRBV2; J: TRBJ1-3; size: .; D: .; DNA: TGTGCCAGCAGGAACCAGCTTAAGCGATACTCTGGAAACACCATATATTTT; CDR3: CASRNQLKRYSGNTIYF
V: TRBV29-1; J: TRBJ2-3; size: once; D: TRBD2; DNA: TGCAGCGTTCCTCACATAGCGGGGCGCACAGATACGCAGTATTTT; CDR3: CSVPHIAGRTDTQYF
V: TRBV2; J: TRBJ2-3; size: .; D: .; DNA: TGTGCCAGCAGTGATTGGGGGGTCCGAGGATCTACGCAGTATTTT; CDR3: CASSDWGVRGSTQYF
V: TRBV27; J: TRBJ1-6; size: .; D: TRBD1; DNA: TGTGCCAGCAACAGGGGCTCCTATAATTCACCCCTCCACTTT; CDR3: CASNRGSYNSPLHF
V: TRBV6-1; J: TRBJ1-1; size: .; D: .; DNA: TGTGCCAGCAGTGAAGAGGGAGGGTTCACTGAAGCTTTCTTT; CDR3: CASSEEGGFTEAFF
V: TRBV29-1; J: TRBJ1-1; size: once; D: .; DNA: TGCAGCGTCCCCCGGGAGTACTTGAACACTGAAGCTTTCTTT; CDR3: CSVPREYLNTEAFF
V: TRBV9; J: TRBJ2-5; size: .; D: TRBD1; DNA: TGTGCCAGCAGCACGGGACAGCCTCAAGAGACCCAGTACTTC; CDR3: CASSTGQPQETQYF
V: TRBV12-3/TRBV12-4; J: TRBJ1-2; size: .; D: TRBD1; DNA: TGTGCCAGCAGAATCCAGGGGGTGGGAGGCTACACCTTC; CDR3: CASRIQGVGGYTF
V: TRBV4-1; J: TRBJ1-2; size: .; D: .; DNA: TGCGCCAGCAGCCAAGGTTCAGGCAACTATGGCTACACCTTC; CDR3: CASSQGSGNYGYTF
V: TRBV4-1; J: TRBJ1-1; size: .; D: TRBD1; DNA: TGCGCCAGCAGCCACAGACAGGGGTCTTACACTGAAGCTTTCTTT; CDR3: CASSHRQGSYTEAFF
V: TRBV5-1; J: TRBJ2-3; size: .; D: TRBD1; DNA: TGCGCCAGCAGCTGGGACAGTTCGGGCACAGATACGCAGTATTTT; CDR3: CASSWDSSGTDTQYF